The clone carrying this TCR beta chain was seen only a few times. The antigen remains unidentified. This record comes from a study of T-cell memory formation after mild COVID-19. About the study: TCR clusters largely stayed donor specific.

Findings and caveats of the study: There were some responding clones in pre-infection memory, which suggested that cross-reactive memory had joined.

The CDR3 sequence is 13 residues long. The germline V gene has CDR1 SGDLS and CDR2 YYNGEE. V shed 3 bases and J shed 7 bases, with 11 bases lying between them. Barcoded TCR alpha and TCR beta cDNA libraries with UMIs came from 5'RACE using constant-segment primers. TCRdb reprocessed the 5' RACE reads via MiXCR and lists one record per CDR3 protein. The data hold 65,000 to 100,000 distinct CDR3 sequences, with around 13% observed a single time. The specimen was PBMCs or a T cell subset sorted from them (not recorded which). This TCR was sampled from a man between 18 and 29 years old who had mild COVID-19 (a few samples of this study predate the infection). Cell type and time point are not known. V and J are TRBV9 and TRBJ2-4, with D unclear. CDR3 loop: CASSGGIENIQYF. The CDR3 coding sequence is TGTGCCAGCAGCGGGGGTATCGAGAACATTCAGTACTTC.